The 22 T cell receptor beta chains listed next were all sequenced from one sample in a study of neoadjuvant anti-PD-1 for oral cavity cancer. Time point denoted: after neoadjuvant nivolumab, at surgical resection. Clones were sequenced by immunoSEQ multiplex PCR, and TCRdb holds only the in-frame ones, with some missing. The sample comprises tens of thousands of clones, approximately 87% of which are singletons, and 2.5% to 3.5% rests with the top ten. The sequences come from PBMCs, collected after nivolumab (anti-PD-1) treatment. The receptors were sampled from a person aged 35-79 years with oral cavity squamous cell carcinoma.

The CDR3, as DNA: TGCGCCAGCAGCTTAGACGGCACTAACTATGGCTACACCTTC. It encodes CASSLDGTNYGYTF. The rearrangement uses TRBV5-1 and TRBJ1-2; D call uncertain. This CDR3 comprises 14 residues. Germline-derived CDR1 and CDR2 are SGHRS and YFSETQ. Trimming shortened V by 2 bases and J by 0 bases, and 8 bases separated the two germline ends.

The gene calls are TRBV19 and TRBJ1-5, with TRBD1 matching 9 bases. Trimming cost V 5 bases and J 6 bases; bases outside gene matches: 8. Germline values: CDR1 LNHDA, CDR2 SQIVND (reference sequence). The CDR3 length is 15 residues. CDR3 in DNA: TGTGCCAGTAGTCAGGACAGGGGTTTTAGTCAGCCCCAGCATTTT. It specifies CASSQDRGFSQPQHF.

Turning to this clone: The same CDR3 arises from other DNA sequences in this sample as well. The CDR3 is CASSLVGQPQHF. The CDR3 coding sequence is TGTGCCAGCAGCTTAGTAGGTCAGCCCCAGCATTTT. The chain employs TRBV7-9 and TRBJ1-5; D call uncertain. This CDR3 is 12 amino acids long. Trimming cost V 1 base and J 6 bases, with 4 bases left between them. Looked up from germline, CDR1 is SEHNR and CDR2 is FQNEAQ (reference sequence).

The rearrangement uses TRBV27 and TRBJ2-5; 11 bases are shared with TRBD1. Germline V lookup: CDR1 MNHEY, CDR2 SMNVEV (reference sequence). This CDR3 region has 15 residues. Trimming at V came to 5 bases and at J to 5 bases, leaving 7 bases not matched to a gene. CDR3 sequence (DNA): TGTGCCAGCAGTAACCGGGACAGGGGGGTGGAGACCCAGTACTTC. Translating it yields CASSNRDRGVETQYF.

In this sample, this clone turned up once. J is TRBJ1-5 and V is TRBV6-5; D unclear. Germline V CDR1 and CDR2: MNHEY, SVGAGI. This CDR3 has 13 residues. The V end lost 0 bases, the J end lost 3 bases, and 3 bases lay between the germline ends. The CDR3 spells CASSYSYNQPQHF. The CDR3 DNA sequence: TGTGCCAGCAGTTACTCTTACAATCAGCCCCAGCATTTT.

CDR3 sequence (DNA): TGCGCCAGCAGCTTGGCGCCTATGAGCACAGATACGCAGTATTTT. Protein: CASSLAPMSTDTQYF. The chain carries TRBV5-1 and TRBJ2-3; D unclear. This CDR3 spans 15 amino acids. V was cut by 0 bases and J by 0 bases, with 8 bases left in between. In germline, CDR1 is SGHRS, CDR2 YFSETQ.

A remark on this clone: One end of the junction does not line up with germline, which may come from a read error. The chain links TRBV12-5 to TRBJ2-5; TRBD1 matches 7 bases. The CDR3 consists of 14 residues. Germline-derived CDR1 and CDR2 are LGHNT and FRNRAP. The CDR3 DNA reads as TGTGCTAGTGGTTTGGGAGGGACAGAGACGACCGAGTACTTC. It encodes CASGLGGTETTEYF.

This chain uses TRBV5-1 with TRBJ2-7; D is possibly TRBD1 or TRBD2 (5 bases each). The CDR3 has 15 residues. Trimming stripped 4 bases from V and 2 bases from J, with 16 bases between. Germline CDR1 SGHRS, CDR2 YFSETQ. The CDR3 region has the DNA TGCGCCAGCAGCCTGGAGGTGGGGCCGACCTACGAGCAGTACTTC. Its protein product is CASSLEVGPTYEQYF.

V usage is TRBV30 and J usage is TRBJ1-4, with D uncertain. Germline CDR1 reads GTSNPN; CDR2 reads SVGIG (reference sequence). Between the trimmed V and J ends, which lost 3 bases and 5 bases, there was a span of 19 bases. The CDR3 has 16 amino acids. The CDR3 DNA reads as TGTGCCTGGAGCCCTACATCCCCCGACGGAAATGAAAAACTGTTTTTT. Amino acids: CAWSPTSPDGNEKLFF.

This clone was seen a single time. The chain carries TRBV5-1 and TRBJ2-2; D is ambiguous. The CDR3 is 16 residues long. CDR1 and CDR2 from the germline V gene are SGHRS and YFSETQ. Trimming stripped 0 bases from V and 3 bases from J, with 12 bases between. CDR3 in amino acids: CASSLESGGYTGELFF. CDR3 bases: TGCGCCAGCAGCTTGGAGTCGGGCGGATACACCGGGGAGCTGTTTTTT.

The chain is built from TRBV5-1 and TRBJ1-1; maybe TRBD1 (6 bases). CDR1 is SGHRS and CDR2 is YFSETQ in the germline V gene. The CDR3 is made up of 13 amino acids. Trimming stripped 0 bases from V and 4 bases from J, with 7 bases between. The CDR3 loop reads CASSLGTATEAFF. CDR3 bases: TGCGCCAGCAGCTTGGGGACAGCCACTGAAGCTTTCTTT.

The chain links TRBV30 to TRBJ1-5, with 8 positions matching TRBD1. CDR1 GTSNPN and CDR2 SVGIG come from the germline V gene (reference sequence). J was trimmed by 4 bases and V by 7 bases; bases with no gene match: 6. The CDR3 runs 13 residues. The CDR3 coding sequence is TGTGCCTTCGGACAGGGCGGGAATCAGCCCCAGCATTTT. As protein: CAFGQGGNQPQHF.

V gene TRBV30 combines with J gene TRBJ1-2; D ambiguous. Germline-derived CDR1 and CDR2 are GTSNPN and SVGIG (reference sequence). V was pared by 2 bases and J by 1 base, with 5 bases between. This CDR3 comprises 12 residues. The CDR3 DNA is TGTGCCTGGAGTCTACATAACTATGGCTACACCTTC. Residues: CAWSLHNYGYTF.

This clone showed up just once. The rearrangement joins TRBV5-1 to TRBJ1-2, with D unclear. Trimming left V 4 bases short and J 8 bases short, with 12 bases between. Looked up from germline, CDR1 is SGHRS and CDR2 is YFSETQ. CDR3 length equals 12 residues. The CDR3 DNA is TGCGCCAGCAGCCCCAACGATTGGGGCTACACCTTC. Its translation is CASSPNDWGYTF.

The chain carries TRBV9 and TRBJ2-1, with a possible D match to TRBD2 (6 bases). This CDR3 is 13 amino acids long. V shed 0 bases and J shed 12 bases, with 13 bases lying between them. Germline V gene data show CDR1 as SGDLS and CDR2 as YYNGEE. The CDR3 sequence: CASSVDLTSPQFF. The CDR3 DNA reads TGTGCCAGCAGCGTAGATCTGACTAGTCCGCAGTTCTTC.

This clone was seen more than once but under ten times. V is TRBV5-1 and J is TRBJ1-3; TRBD1 might be the D (5 bases). With 0 bases removed from V and 0 bases from J, the gap between germline ends came to 7 bases. Germline CDR1 SGHRS, CDR2 YFSETQ. The CDR3 consists of 15 residues. The CDR3 here is CASSLGQPSGNTIYF. CDR3 coding DNA: TGCGCCAGCAGCTTGGGACAGCCCTCTGGAAACACCATATATTTT. The full variable domain, with the rest looked up from reference TRBV5-1 and TRBJ1-3, is KAGVTQTPRYLIKTRGQQVTLSCSPISGHRSVSWYQQTPGQGLQFLFEYFSETQRNKGNFPGRFSGRQFSNSRSEMNVSTLELGDSALYLCASSLGQPSGNTIYFGEGSWLTVV.

The chain couples TRBV15 to TRBJ2-3; 10 nucleotides line up with TRBD2. V shed 0 bases, J shed 4 bases, and the junction held 10 bases outside the gene matches. There are 18 residues in the CDR3. The germline CDR1 and CDR2 sequences are LNHNV and YYDKDF (reference sequence). CDR3 DNA sequence: TGTGCCACCAGCAGAGATCGAAGCGGGGGGGCGGGTCCAGATACGCAGTATTTT. Protein product: CATSRDRSGGAGPDTQYF.

The chain is built from TRBV30 and TRBJ2-7; 7 nucleotides match TRBD1. From germline, CDR1 is GTSNPN and CDR2 SVGIG (reference sequence). The V gene end was trimmed by 5 bases and the J gene end by 6 bases; junction bases not matched to a gene: 7. This CDR3 region has 12 residues. The CDR3 spells CAWSRQGAEQYF. The CDR3 nucleotides are TGTGCCTGGTCGAGACAGGGAGCCGAGCAGTACTTC.

This clone occurred once. The rearrangement joins TRBV15 to TRBJ2-7; TRBD1 is a possible D gene (7 bases). The CDR3 loop spans 16 amino acids. Trimming took off 4 bases at V and 3 bases at J, with 19 bases between the two ends. Germline CDR1 reads LNHNV; CDR2 reads YYDKDF (reference sequence). CDR3 DNA: TGTGCCACCAGCAAAGCCGGGACAGCGGGTTACTACGAGCAGTACTTC. Encoded protein: CATSKAGTAGYYEQYF.

The chain employs TRBV5-4 and TRBJ2-1; 8 positions agree with TRBD2. Germline V CDR1 and CDR2: SGHNT, YYREEE (reference sequence). The V segment lost 5 bases and the J segment 9 bases; nucleotides outside the gene matches: 25. CDR3 size: 19 residues. This CDR3 is CASSSLLQAYKRGKGEQFF. Here the CDR3 DNA reads TGTGCCAGCAGTTCCCTCCTACAGGCTTACAAGCGGGGGAAGGGTGAGCAGTTCTTC. Full variable domain (outside the CDR3, taken from reference TRBV5-4 and TRBJ2-1): ETGVTQSPTHLIKTRGQQVTLRCSSQSGHNTVSWYQQALGQGPQFIFQYYREEENGRGNFPPRFSGLQFPNYSSELNVNALELDDSALYLCASSSLLQAYKRGKGEQFFGPGTRLTVL.

V gene TRBV6-6 combines with J gene TRBJ2-7; tentative D call: TRBD1 (6 bases). CDR3 length: 16 residues. Germline values: CDR1 MNHNY, CDR2 SVGAGI (reference sequence). The V gene lost 2 bases and the J gene lost 2 bases, with 16 bases spanning the gap. In DNA form, the CDR3 reads TGTGCCAGCAGTTACGATAGACAGGCCATCCCCTACGAGCAGTACTTC. As protein: CASSYDRQAIPYEQYF.

The CDR3 loop is CASGSAPYYGYTF. CDR3 bases: TGTGCTAGTGGCTCGGCCCCTTACTATGGCTACACCTTC. The chain joins TRBV12-5 to TRBJ1-2; the D is unclear. This CDR3 is built from 13 residues. The V end was cut by 6 bases, the J end by 3 bases, with 11 bases between. The germline V gene encodes CDR1 LGHNT and CDR2 FRNRAP.